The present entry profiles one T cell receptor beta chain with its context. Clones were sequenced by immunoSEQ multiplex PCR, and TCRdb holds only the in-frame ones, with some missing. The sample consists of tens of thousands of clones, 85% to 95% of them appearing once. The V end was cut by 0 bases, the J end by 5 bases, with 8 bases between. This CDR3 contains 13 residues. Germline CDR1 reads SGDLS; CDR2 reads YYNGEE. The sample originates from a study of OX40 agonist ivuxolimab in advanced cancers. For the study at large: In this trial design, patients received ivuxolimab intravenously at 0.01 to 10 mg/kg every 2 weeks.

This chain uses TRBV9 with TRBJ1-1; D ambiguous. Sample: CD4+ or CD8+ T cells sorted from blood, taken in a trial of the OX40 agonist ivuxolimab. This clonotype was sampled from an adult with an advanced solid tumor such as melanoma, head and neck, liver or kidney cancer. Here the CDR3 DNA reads TGTGCCAGCAGCGTAGACGTGGGGACTGAAGCTTTCTTT. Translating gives CASSVDVGTEAFF.